These 19 T cell receptor beta chains came from one sample sequenced in a study of T-cell memory formation after mild COVID-19. TCRdb itself ran the 5' RACE reads through MiXCR, one entry per CDR3 protein. This sample has roughly 150,000 distinct CDR3 sequences, with more than 12% found just once. The sequenced sample was PBMCs or a T cell subset sorted from them (not recorded which). These receptor sequences come from an adult woman who had mild COVID-19 (a few samples of this study predate the infection). Cell type and time point are not known.

The table lists this clonotype with a few counts. The chain joins TRBV5-1 to TRBJ2-5, with TRBD1 identical over 10 bases. In germline, CDR1 is SGHRS, CDR2 YFSETQ. V lost 4 bases and J lost 4; bases outside the gene matches: 13. The length of the CDR3 is 17 residues. Here the CDR3 reads CASSQADRGLRGETQYF. In DNA, the CDR3 is TGCGCCAGCAGCCAAGCTGACAGGGGGCTAAGAGGAGAGACCCAGTACTTC.

This clonotype appeared a few times. The rearrangement uses TRBV4-1 and TRBJ2-3; the D gene is possibly TRBD2 (5 bases). Germline loops: CDR1 MGHRA, CDR2 YSYEKL. Trimming left V 1 base short and J 0 bases short, with 11 bases between. There are 16 residues in the CDR3. For the CDR3, the DNA is TGCGCCAGCAGCCAAGGACGCGGGCCGAGCACAGATACGCAGTATTTT. It is translated as CASSQGRGPSTDTQYF.

This clonotype was seen only a few times. This sequence joins TRBV29-1 and TRBJ2-1, with 8 bases matching TRBD1. CDR1 is SQVTM, CDR2 ANQGSEA, per germline. The CDR3 extends over 14 amino acids. V was clipped by 3 bases and J by 2 bases; unmatched bases: 3. The CDR3 coding sequence is TGCAGCGTTGATGGGACAGGAACCTACAATGAGCAGTTCTTC. It yields the protein CSVDGTGTYNEQFF.

There are a few counts of this clonotype. This sequence joins TRBV12-3 or TRBV12-4 and TRBJ2-3, with a weak D call TRBD2 (5 bases). The ends were cut back, 6 bases at V and 2 bases at J, with 12 bases in the middle. This CDR3 comprises 14 residues. The CDR3 reads CASRLGTVTDTQYF. CDR3 DNA: TGTGCCAGCAGACTAGGAACGGTCACAGATACGCAGTATTTT.

The sample holds a few counts of this clonotype. V usage is TRBV24-1 and J usage is TRBJ2-3; D possibly uses TRBD1 or TRBD2 (6 bases each). Looked up from germline, CDR1 is KGHDR and CDR2 is SFDVKD. Trimming shortened V by 9 bases and J by 2 bases, and 17 bases separated the two germline ends. The CDR3 is made up of 15 amino acids. The CDR3 coding sequence is TGTGCCACCCAGCTCGGCGCGGGACACACAGATACGCAGTATTTT. As protein: CATQLGAGHTDTQYF.

The chain carries TRBV12-3 or TRBV12-4 and TRBJ2-1, with TRBD2 matching over 10 bases. The CDR3 spans 15 residues. With V trimmed by 7 bases and J by 5 bases, 8 bases remained unmatched. DNA of the CDR3: TGTGCCAGCACACTAGCGGGGCCTCTTAACAATGAGCAGTTCTTC. This codes for CASTLAGPLNNEQFF.

V gene TRBV20-1 combines with J gene TRBJ1-1; D unclear. Germline-derived CDR1 and CDR2 are DFQATT and SNEGSKA (reference sequence). The CDR3 is 14 residues long. Between the trimmed V and J ends, which lost 2 bases and 0 bases, there was a span of 10 bases. The CDR3 DNA sequence: TGCAGTGCTAGACTTCTGGGGATGAACACTGAAGCTTTCTTT. Protein product: CSARLLGMNTEAFF.

In its sample, this clonotype was seen a few times. The chain links TRBV7-9 to TRBJ2-1, with D possibly matching TRBD1 (5 bases). The CDR3 covers 14 residues. Germline CDR1 reads SEHNR; CDR2 reads FQNEAQ (reference sequence). Trimming left V 3 bases short and J 3 bases short, with 9 bases between. For the CDR3, the DNA is TGTGCCAGCAGCTTCTTGGACATCTACAATGAGCAGTTCTTC. As protein: CASSFLDIYNEQFF.

The V gene is TRBV5-1, the J gene TRBJ1-4, with TRBD1 identical over 8 bases. V lost 7 bases and J lost 5; bases outside the gene matches: 7. The CDR3 is made up of 14 amino acids. The germline gives CDR1 SGHRS, CDR2 YFSETQ. This chain's CDR3 is CASGRTGINEKLFF. Here the CDR3 DNA reads TGCGCCAGCGGTCGGACAGGGATCAATGAAAAACTGTTTTTT.

The chain joins TRBV6-2 or TRBV6-3 to TRBJ1-1, with TRBD1 matching 9 bases. Per germline, CDR1 MNHEY and CDR2 SVGEGT. This CDR3 contains 15 residues. Trimming took 3 bases from V and 5 from J; bases not matched to a gene: 7. The CDR3 nucleotides are TGTGCCAGCAGTTATGCGGGACAGGGCATAACTGAAGCTTTCTTT. Encoded protein: CASSYAGQGITEAFF.

This clonotype was detected a few times. The chain couples TRBV9 to TRBJ2-2; TRBD1 matches at 7 bases. The CDR3 length is 15 residues. CDR1 and CDR2 (germline): SGDLS, YYNGEE. After removal of 4 bases from V and 3 bases from J, the junction contained 6 bases not matched to a gene. The CDR3, as DNA: TGTGCCAGCAGCCCCGGGACAGTTTACACCGGGGAGCTGTTTTTT. Amino acids: CASSPGTVYTGELFF.

The chain joins TRBV15 to TRBJ2-3; D unresolved. CDR1 and CDR2 from the germline V gene are LNHNV and YYDKDF (reference sequence). The CDR3 length is 13 residues. V lost 3 bases, J lost 6 bases, and 10 bases lay in between. The CDR3 DNA sequence: TGTGCCACCAGCAGGGCTTCTCCGGATACGCAGTATTTT. Its translation: CATSRASPDTQYF.

The chain joins TRBV4-1 to TRBJ2-5; perhaps TRBD2 as D (5 bases). Trimming stripped 6 bases from V and 5 bases from J, with 13 bases between. Germline CDR1 MGHRA, CDR2 YSYEKL. This CDR3 is 13 amino acids long. The CDR3 is CASSRTARETQYF. DNA of the CDR3: TGCGCCAGCAGTCGGACTGCGAGGGAGACCCAGTACTTC.

The gene calls are TRBV7-9 and TRBJ1-5; D uncertain. The CDR3 has 15 residues. CDR1 and CDR2 from the germline V gene are SEHNR and FQNEAQ (reference sequence). V lost 4 bases to trimming and J lost 0 bases, with 10 bases between them. CDR3 bases: TGTGCCAGCAGCTCCGAGGTCTATAGCAATCAGCCCCAGCATTTT. Protein sequence: CASSSEVYSNQPQHF.

This chain connects TRBV9 to TRBJ1-1; 9 bases are shared with TRBD1. The CDR3 is 17 residues long. CDR1 is SGDLS and CDR2 is YYNGEE in the germline V gene. Unmatched junction bases numbered 14, after V lost 3 bases and J lost 5 bases. The CDR3 bases are TGTGCCAGCAGCGGAACGGACAGGGGAGTAGTGAGGACTGAAGCTTTCTTT. It is translated as CASSGTDRGVVRTEAFF.

This sequence joins TRBV12-3 or TRBV12-4 and TRBJ1-4; TRBD1 agrees at 7 bases. With 6 bases clipped from V and 6 bases from J, the junction kept 7 bases outside the gene matches. The CDR3 totals 14 residues. CDR3 in amino acids: CASRHRDRDEKLFF. DNA of the CDR3: TGTGCCAGCAGGCACCGGGACAGAGATGAAAAACTGTTTTTT.

There are a few counts of this clonotype. The J gene is TRBJ1-2, the V gene TRBV20-1, with a weak D call TRBD1 (5 bases). From germline, CDR1 is DFQATT and CDR2 SNEGSKA (reference sequence). Trimming took off 6 bases at V and 6 bases at J, with 11 bases between the two ends. The CDR3 covers 11 residues. The CDR3 reads CSALDSHGYTF. The CDR3 DNA is TGCAGTGCCTTAGACAGTCATGGCTACACCTTC.

The V and J genes are TRBV30 and TRBJ1-6; no firm D call. This CDR3 spans 14 amino acids. CDR1 GTSNPN and CDR2 SVGIG come from the germline V gene (reference sequence). V lost 2 bases and J lost 6, with 11 bases in between. The CDR3, as DNA: TGTGCCTGGAGTACGGCGGGGTTTAATTCACCCCTCCACTTT. As protein: CAWSTAGFNSPLHF.

The chain employs TRBV29-1 and TRBJ1-2; D call uncertain. The CDR3 spans 10 residues. The germline V and J ends were trimmed by 4 bases and 8 bases, with 8 bases remaining between them. Germline lookup yields CDR1 SQVTM and CDR2 ANQGSEA. The CDR3 DNA reads as TGCAGCGTTGGGAAGGAGGGCTACACCTTC. Its protein product is CSVGKEGYTF.